The 7 T cell receptor beta chains below were found in one sample sequenced in a study of regulatory T cells in long-lasting Graves disease. Libraries of TCR beta came from iRepertoire HTBI primers plus Arm-PCR of CDR3 regions. TCRdb re-derived calls from the multiplex PCR reads in MiXCR, one entry per CDR3 protein. This table has about 240,000 distinct CDR3 sequences, around 21% appearing once. The time point was: newly diagnosed GD, antithyroid drugs for less than 3 months. Making the TCR library involved RNA that had been extracted from PBMCs. Sequencing was performed on peripheral blood mononuclear cells (PBMCs), taken at new diagnosis, from a patient treated with antithyroid drugs. Every receptor here comes from a female donor with Graves disease.

This clonotype has at least ten counts. This sequence joins TRBV28 and TRBJ1-2, with D possibly TRBD1 on 5 matching bases. The V gene lost 3 bases and the J gene lost 5 bases, with 16 bases spanning the gap. This CDR3 comprises 15 residues. CDR1 is MDHEN and CDR2 is SYDVKM in the germline V gene. CDR3 bases: TGTGCCAGCAGTTTCGGGGGTGGTTGGTCGTATGGCTACACCTTC. Its translation is CASSFGGGWSYGYTF.

The gene calls are TRBV28 and TRBJ2-7, with 8 bases that match TRBD1. Losses at the gene ends were 6 bases for V and 6 bases for J; bases not matched to a gene: 7. The CDR3 covers 13 residues. The V gene's germline CDR1 is MDHEN and CDR2 SYDVKM. The CDR3 DNA reads as TGTGCCAGCAGAACCGGGACAGGCAGCGAGCAGTACTTC. The encoded protein is CASRTGTGSEQYF.

This clonotype appeared many times. CDR3 DNA: TGTGCCAGCAGCTTCGGCGGAACCTACGAGCAGTACTTC. Translating gives CASSFGGTYEQYF. The chain has TRBV5-4 and TRBJ2-7; no clear D. Germline lookup yields CDR1 SGHNT and CDR2 YYREEE (reference sequence). The CDR3 totals 13 residues. V gave up 2 bases and J gave up 2 bases, with 8 bases separating them.

In its sample, this clonotype was seen many times. The rearrangement joins TRBV5-1 to TRBJ1-5, with TRBD1 identical over 9 bases. The CDR3 loop spans 15 amino acids. The trim removed 3 bases at V and 1 base at J, leaving 2 bases unmatched. Per germline, CDR1 SGHRS and CDR2 YFSETQ. CDR3 sequence: CASSWTGASNQPQHF. For the CDR3, the DNA is TGCGCCAGCAGCTGGACAGGGGCGAGCAATCAGCCCCAGCATTTT.

J is TRBJ1-3 and V is TRBV6-1, with D hard to call. The CDR3 length is 15 residues. Germline values: CDR1 MNHNS, CDR2 SASEGT. V was trimmed by 10 bases and J by 4 bases, leaving 20 bases between them. Written as DNA, the CDR3 is TGTGCCACTCAGACGAGGGAAATCTCCGGAAACACCATATATTTT. It translates to CATQTREISGNTIYF.

This clonotype was observed many times. The chain is built from TRBV6-2 or TRBV6-3 and TRBJ1-2; D unclear. Trimming shortened V by 7 bases and J by 1 base, and 13 bases separated the two germline ends. The CDR3 covers 14 residues. Germline values: CDR1 MNHEY, CDR2 SVGEGT. The CDR3 DNA follows: TGTGCCAGCATAGCCGACTCCTATAACTATGGCTACACCTTC. Translated: CASIADSYNYGYTF.

The table lists this clonotype with many counts. This chain joins TRBV28 and TRBJ1-2, with D possibly TRBD1 on 6 matching bases. This CDR3 is 13 amino acids long. V lost 7 bases and J lost 6, with 15 bases in between. The germline gives CDR1 MDHEN, CDR2 SYDVKM. The CDR3: CASIPWGGHGYTF. DNA of the CDR3: TGTGCCAGCATCCCGTGGGGGGGCCATGGCTACACCTTC.